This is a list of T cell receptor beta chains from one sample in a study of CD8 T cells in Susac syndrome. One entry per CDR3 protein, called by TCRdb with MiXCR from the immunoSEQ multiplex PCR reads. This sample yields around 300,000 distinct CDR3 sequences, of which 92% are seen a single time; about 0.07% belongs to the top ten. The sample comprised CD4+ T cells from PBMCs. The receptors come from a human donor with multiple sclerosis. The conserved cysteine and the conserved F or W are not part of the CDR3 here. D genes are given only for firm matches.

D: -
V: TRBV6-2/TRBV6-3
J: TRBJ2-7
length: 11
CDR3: ASSYVGSYEQY

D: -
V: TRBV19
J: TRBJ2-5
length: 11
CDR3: ASNSGRQETQY

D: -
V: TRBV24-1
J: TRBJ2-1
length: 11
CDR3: ATSWGSSDEQF

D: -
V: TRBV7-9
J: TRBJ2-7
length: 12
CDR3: ASSPAPARYEQY

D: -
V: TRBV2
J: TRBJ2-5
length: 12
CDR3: ASSRPMGGETQY

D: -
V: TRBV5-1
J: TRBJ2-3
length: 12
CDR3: ASSISDSTDTQY

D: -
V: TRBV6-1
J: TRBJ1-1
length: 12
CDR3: ASGGVSGGLKAF

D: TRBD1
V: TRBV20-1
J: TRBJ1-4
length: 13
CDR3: SARDAGQGNEKLF

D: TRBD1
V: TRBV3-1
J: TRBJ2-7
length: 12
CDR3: ASSHGTVVYEQY

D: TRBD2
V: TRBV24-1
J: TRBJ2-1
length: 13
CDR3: ATSDRGGPGNEQF

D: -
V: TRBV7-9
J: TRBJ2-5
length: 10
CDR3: ARPMQRATQY

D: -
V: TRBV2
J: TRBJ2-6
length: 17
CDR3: ASYRSLVADSSGANVLT

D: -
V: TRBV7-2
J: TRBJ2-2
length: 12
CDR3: ASSPTLVAGELF

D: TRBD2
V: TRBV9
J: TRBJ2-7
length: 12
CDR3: ASSVAGGAVEQY

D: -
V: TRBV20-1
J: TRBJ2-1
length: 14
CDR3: SGSLSGLSSYNEQF

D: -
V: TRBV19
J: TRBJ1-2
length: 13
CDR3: ASLRQGRTSYGYT

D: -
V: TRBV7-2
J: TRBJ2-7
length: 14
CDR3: ASSFSTPHISYEQY

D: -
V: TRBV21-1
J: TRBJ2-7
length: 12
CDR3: ASSRPLKAYEQY

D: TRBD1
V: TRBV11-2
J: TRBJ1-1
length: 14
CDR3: ASSWGGTGLGTEAF

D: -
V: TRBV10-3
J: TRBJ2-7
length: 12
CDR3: AISDSANIYEQY

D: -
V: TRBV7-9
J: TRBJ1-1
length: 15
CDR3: ASSANEGRGWDTEAF

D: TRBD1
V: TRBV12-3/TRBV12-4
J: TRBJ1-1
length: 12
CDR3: ASQFQGARGEAF

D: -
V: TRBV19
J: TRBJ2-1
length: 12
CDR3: ASTPLVGGNEQF

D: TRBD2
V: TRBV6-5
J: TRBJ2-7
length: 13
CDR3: ASSYGRGSTYEQY

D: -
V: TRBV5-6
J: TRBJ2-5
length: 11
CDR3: ASSLVVRETQY

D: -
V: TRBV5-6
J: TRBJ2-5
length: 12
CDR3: ASSLVDSPETQY

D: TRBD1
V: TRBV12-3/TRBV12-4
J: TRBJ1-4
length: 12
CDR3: ASSSGTDNEKLF

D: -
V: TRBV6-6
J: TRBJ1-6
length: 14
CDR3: ASSYSRDTARSPLH

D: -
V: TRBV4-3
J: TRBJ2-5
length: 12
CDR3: ASSQDSGTETQY

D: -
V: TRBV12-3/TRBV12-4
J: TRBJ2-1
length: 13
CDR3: ASSPLEGTYNEQF

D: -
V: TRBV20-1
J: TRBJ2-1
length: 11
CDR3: SALVGSYNEQF

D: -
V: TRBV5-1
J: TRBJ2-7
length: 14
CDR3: ASSHKQGAFPYEQY

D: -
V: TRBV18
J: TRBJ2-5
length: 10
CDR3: ASSWGEETQY

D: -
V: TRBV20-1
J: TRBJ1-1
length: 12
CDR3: SARRRAKDTEAF

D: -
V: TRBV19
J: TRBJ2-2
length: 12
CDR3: ASMRSPDTGELF

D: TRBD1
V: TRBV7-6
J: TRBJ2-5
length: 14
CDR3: ASSSARGRIGETQY

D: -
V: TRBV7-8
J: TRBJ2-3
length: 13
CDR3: ASSLAATRTDTQY

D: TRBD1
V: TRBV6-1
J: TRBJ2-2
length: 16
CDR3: ASSGRDRASLFTGELF

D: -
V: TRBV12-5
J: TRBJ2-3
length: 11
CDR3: ASGEAATGAQY

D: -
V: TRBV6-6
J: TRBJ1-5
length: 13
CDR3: ASSPDRSTNQPQH

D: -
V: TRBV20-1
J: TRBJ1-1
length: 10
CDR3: SASPPGAEAF

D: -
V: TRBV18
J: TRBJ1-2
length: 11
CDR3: ASQGPLTYGYT

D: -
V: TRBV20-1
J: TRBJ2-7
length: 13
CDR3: SAPGGLLSSYEQY

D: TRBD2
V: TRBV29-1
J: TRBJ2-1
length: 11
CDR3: SVGGRARNEQF

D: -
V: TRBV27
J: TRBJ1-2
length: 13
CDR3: ASSLFRAGGYGYT

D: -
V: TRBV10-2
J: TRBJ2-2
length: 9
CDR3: ASSLMGELF

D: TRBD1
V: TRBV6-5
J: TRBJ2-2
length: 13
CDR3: ASIARGTYTGELF

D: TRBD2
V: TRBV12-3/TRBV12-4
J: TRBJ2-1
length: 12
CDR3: ASSLRGLAWGQF

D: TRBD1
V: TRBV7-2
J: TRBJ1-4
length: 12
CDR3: ASSRDRTNEKLF

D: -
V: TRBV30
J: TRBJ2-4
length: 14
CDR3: AWGRTRTAGINIQY

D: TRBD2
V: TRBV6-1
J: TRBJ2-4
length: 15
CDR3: ASRPGTSGIAKNIQY

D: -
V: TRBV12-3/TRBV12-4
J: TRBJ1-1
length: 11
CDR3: ASSKGGRTEAF

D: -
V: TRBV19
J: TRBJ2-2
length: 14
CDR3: ASTVGWGTNTGELF

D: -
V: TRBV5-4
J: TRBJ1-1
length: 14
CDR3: ASRRWGGSTNTEAF

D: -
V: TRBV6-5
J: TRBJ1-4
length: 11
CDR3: ASSKTVNEKLF

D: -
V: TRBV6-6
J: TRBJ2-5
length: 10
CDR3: ASSQGKETQY

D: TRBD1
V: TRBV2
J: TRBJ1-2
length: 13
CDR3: ASSPGTARVYGYT

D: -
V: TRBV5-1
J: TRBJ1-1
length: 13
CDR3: ASSFNDPVYTEAF

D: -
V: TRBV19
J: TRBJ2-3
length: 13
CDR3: ASSSPGISTDTQY

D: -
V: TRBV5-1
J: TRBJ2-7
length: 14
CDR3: ASSLAVQGISYEQY